This T cell receptor (beta chain) came from a study of tumor and adjacent non-tumor tissue in lung cancer. Across the whole study: There were some 11 adenocarcinoma, 2 squamous cell carcinoma and 1 small cell lung cancer cases.

V was clipped by 7 bases and J by 6 bases, with 16 bases between them. The CDR3 totals 14 residues. Whole-study results and caveats: TCR diversity was significantly greater in tumor than normal lung tissue.

RNA was extracted from bulk tissue without any cell sorting. This non-tumor lung sample came from over 3 cm beyond the tumor edge. On this clonotype: Antigen unknown.

The library came from three nested PCR rounds adapted from ARM-PCR protocols. TCRdb re-analysed the multiplex PCR reads in MiXCR, keeping a single row per CDR3 protein. The sample includes about 43,000 distinct CDR3 sequences, approximately 61% of them seen just once. This TCR was sampled from a man aged 50 to 60 with non-small cell lung cancer. Sample: distant non-tumor lung tissue. The V call is TRBV12-3 or TRBV12-4, the J call TRBJ2-1; the D is unclear. CDR3 in DNA: TGTGCCAGCAATATGTGGCGCATGATCAATGAGCAGTTCTTC. This sequence encodes CASNMWRMINEQFF.